This T cell receptor (beta chain) was retrieved from a study of T cells in localized non-small cell lung cancer. Measured with immunoSEQ multiplex PCR; TCRdb has only the in-frame clones, and not every one. This sample has about 56,000 clones; 80% to 90% occur once, and the top ten carry about 4.8%. General observations from the study: Clonality peaked in uninvolved adjacent lung rather than tumor. Adjacent lung had a median around 50 of the 100 largest tumor clones. Among blood samples, higher T cell density accompanied longer overall survival. Sequence data derive from only one tumor region, so heterogeneity remains possible.

On this clone: What it binds is not known.

Germline CDR1 is SGHAT and CDR2 is FQNNGV. The CDR3 length is 14 residues. J lost 4 bases, V lost 5 bases, and 4 bases had no gene match. The specimen was peripheral blood, collected before any cancer treatment. The clonotype comes from a woman aged 40-75 years with stage I lung adenocarcinoma. The chain recombines TRBV11-2 with TRBJ2-1, with 8 bases lining up with TRBD2. In DNA form, the CDR3 reads TGTGCCAGCAGCCCGGGACTAGGTTACAATGAGCAGTTCTTC. Translation: CASSPGLGYNEQFF.